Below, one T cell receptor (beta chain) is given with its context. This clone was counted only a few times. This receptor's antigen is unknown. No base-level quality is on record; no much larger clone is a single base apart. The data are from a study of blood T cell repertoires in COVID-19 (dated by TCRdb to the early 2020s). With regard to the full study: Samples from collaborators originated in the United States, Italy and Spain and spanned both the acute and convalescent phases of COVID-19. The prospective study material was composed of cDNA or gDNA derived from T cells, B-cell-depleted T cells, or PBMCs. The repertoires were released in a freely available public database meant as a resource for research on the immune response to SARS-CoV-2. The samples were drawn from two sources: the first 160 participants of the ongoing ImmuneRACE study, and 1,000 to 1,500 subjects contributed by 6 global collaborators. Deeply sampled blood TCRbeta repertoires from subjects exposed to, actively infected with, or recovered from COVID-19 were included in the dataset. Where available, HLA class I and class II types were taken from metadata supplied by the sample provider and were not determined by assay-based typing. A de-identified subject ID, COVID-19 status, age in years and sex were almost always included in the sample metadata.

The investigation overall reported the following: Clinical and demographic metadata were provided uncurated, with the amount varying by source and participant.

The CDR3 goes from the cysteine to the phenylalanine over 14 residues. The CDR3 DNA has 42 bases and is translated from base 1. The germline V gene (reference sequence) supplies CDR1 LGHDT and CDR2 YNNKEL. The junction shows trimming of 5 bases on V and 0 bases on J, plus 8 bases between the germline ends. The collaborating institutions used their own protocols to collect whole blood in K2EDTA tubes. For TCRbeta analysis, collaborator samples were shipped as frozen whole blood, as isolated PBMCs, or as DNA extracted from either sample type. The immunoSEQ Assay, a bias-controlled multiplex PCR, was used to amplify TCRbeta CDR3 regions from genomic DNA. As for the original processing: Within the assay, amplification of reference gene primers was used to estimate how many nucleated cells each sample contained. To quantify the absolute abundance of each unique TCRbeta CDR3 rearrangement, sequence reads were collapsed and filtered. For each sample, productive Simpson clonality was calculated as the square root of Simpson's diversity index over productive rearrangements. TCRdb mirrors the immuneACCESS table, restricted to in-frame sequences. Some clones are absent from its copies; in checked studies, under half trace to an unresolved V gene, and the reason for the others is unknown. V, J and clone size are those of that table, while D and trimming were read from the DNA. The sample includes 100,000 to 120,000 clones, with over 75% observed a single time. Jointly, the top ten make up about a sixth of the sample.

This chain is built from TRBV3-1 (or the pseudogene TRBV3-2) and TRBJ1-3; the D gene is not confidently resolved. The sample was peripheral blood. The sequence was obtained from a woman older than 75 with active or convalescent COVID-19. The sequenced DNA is TGTGCCAGCAGCGACACGCTCTCTGGAAACACCATATATTTT. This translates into CASSDTLSGNTIYF.